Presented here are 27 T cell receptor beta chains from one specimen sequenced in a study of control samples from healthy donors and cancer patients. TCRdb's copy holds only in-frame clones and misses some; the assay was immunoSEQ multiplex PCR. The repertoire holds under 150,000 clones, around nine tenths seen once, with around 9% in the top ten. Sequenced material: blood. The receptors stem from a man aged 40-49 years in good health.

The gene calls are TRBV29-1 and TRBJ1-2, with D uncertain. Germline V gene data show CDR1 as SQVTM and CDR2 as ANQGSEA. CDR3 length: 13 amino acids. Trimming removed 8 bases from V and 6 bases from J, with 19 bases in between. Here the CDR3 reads CSLSGRQFDGYTF. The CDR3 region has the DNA TGCAGCCTGAGTGGTCGGCAGTTCGATGGCTACACCTTC.

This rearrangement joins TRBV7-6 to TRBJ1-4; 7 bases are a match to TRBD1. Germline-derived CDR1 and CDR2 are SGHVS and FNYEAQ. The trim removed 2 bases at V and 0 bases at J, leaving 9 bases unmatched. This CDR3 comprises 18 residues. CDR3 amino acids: CASSLNPGGEATNEKLFF. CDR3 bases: TGTGCCAGCAGCTTAAATCCAGGGGGTGAAGCAACTAATGAAAAACTGTTTTTT.

CDR3 residues: CASSLAGSGEQYF. In DNA form, the CDR3 reads TGTGCCAGCAGCTTAGCAGGGTCTGGCGAGCAGTACTTC. V and J are TRBV7-2 and TRBJ2-7; D is uncertain. The CDR3 loop spans 13 amino acids. V was shortened by 0 bases and J by 6 bases, with 9 bases between the two germline ends. Germline CDR1 reads SGHTA; CDR2 reads FQGNSA.

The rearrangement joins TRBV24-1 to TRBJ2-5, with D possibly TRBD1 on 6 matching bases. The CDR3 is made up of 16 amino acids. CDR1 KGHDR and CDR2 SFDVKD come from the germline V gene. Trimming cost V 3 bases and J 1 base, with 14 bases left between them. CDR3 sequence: CATSDRNRDFQETQYF. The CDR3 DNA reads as TGTGCCACCAGTGATAGGAACAGGGATTTCCAAGAGACCCAGTACTTC.

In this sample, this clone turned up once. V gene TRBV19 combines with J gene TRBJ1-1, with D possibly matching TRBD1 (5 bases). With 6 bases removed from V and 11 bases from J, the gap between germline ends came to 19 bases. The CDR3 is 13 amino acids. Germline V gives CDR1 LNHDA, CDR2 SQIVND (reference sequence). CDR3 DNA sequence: TGTGCCAGTAGGCCGGGGGTAAGGGGAGCCGCTTTCTTT. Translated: CASRPGVRGAAFF.

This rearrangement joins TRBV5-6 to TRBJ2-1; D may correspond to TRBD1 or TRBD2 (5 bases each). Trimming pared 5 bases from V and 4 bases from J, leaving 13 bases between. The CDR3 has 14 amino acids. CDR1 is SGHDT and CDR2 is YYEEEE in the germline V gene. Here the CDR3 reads CASRGATSYNEQFF. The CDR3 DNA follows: TGTGCCAGCAGAGGGGCTACTAGTTACAATGAGCAGTTCTTC.

The CDR3 coding sequence is TGTGCCAGCAGTTACGTCGGGGTTGCCTCACCCCTCCACTTT. Translated: CASSYVGVASPLHF. This rearrangement joins TRBV6-2 or TRBV6-3 to TRBJ1-6; D remains ambiguous. The CDR3 consists of 14 residues. In germline, CDR1 is MNHEY, CDR2 SVGEGT. V shed 2 bases and J shed 10 bases, with 12 bases lying between them.

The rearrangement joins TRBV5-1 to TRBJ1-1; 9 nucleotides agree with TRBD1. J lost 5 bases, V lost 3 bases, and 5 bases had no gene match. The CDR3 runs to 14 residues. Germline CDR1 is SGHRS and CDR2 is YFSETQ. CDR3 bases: TGCGCCAGCAGCTACCGACAGGGGGAAACTGAAGCTTTCTTT. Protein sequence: CASSYRQGETEAFF.

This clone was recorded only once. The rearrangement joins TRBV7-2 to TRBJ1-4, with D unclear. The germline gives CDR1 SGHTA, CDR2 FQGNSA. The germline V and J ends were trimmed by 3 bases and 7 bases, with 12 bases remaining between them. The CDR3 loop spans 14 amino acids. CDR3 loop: CASSFMGLSEKLFF. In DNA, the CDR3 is TGTGCCAGCAGCTTTATGGGATTGAGTGAAAAACTGTTTTTT.

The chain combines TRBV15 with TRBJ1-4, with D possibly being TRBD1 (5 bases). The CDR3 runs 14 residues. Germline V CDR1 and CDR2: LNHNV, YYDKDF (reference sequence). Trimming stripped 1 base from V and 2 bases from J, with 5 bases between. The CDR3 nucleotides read TGTGCCACCAGCAGAGCAGGGACTAATGAAAAACTGTTTTTT. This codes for CATSRAGTNEKLFF. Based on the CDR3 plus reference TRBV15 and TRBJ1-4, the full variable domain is DAMVIQNPRYQVTQFGKPVTLSCSQTLNHNVMYWYQQKSSQAPKLLFHYYDKDFNNEADTPDNFQSRRPNTSFCFLDIRSPGLGDTAMYLCATSRAGTNEKLFFGSGTQLSVL.

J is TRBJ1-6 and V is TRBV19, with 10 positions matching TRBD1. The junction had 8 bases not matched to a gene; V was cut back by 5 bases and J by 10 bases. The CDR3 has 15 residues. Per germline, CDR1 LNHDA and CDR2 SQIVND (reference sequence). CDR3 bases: TGTGCCAGTAGTCTTAAGACAGGGGGCGGGTCACCCCTCCACTTT. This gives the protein CASSLKTGGGSPLHF.

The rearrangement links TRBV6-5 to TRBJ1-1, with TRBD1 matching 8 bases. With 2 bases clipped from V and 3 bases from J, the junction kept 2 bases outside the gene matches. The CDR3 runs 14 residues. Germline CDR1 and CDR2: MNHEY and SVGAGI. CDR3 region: CASSYGRGHTEAFF. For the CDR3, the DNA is TGTGCCAGCAGTTACGGCAGGGGGCACACTGAAGCTTTCTTT.

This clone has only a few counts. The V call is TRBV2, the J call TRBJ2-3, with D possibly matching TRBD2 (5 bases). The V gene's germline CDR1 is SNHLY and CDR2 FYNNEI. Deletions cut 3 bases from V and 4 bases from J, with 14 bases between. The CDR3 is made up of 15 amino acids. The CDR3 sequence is CASSEIGGSADTQYF. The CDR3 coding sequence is TGTGCCAGCAGTGAGATCGGCGGGTCCGCAGATACGCAGTATTTT. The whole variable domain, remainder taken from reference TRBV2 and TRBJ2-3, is EPEVTQTPSHQVTQMGQEVILRCVPISNHLYFYWYRQILGQKVEFLVSFYNNEISEKSEIFDDQFSVERPDGSNFTLKIRSTKLEDSAMYFCASSEIGGSADTQYFGPGTRLTVL.

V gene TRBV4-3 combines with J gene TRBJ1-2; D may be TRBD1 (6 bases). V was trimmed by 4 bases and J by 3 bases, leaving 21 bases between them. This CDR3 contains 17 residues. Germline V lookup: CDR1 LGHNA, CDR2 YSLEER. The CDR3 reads CASSRETTGPFDYGYTF. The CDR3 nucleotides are TGCGCCAGCAGCCGGGAGACCACAGGGCCTTTCGACTATGGCTACACCTTC.

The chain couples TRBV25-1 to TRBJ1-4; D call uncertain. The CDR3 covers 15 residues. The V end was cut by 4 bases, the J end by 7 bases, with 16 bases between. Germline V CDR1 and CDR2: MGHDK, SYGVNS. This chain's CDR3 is CASSAQNPESEKLFF. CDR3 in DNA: TGTGCCAGCAGTGCCCAAAACCCCGAAAGTGAAAAACTGTTTTTT. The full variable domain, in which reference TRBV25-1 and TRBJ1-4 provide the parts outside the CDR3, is EADIYQTPRYLVIGTGKKITLECSQTMGHDKMYWYQQDPGMELHLIHYSYGVNSTEKGDLSSESTVSRIRTEHFPLTLESARPSHTSQYLCASSAQNPESEKLFFGSGTQLSVL.

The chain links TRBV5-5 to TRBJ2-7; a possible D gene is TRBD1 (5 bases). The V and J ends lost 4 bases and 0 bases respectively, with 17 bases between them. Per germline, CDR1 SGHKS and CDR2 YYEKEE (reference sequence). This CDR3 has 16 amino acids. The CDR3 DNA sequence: TGTGCCAGCAGCCTGAGAGGTCAAGGGGCCTCCTACGAGCAGTACTTC. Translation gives CASSLRGQGASYEQYF.

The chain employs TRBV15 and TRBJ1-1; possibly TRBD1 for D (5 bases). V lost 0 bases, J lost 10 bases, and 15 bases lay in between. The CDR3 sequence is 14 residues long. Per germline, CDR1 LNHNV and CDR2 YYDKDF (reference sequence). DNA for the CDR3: TGTGCCACCAGCAGAGAGGGACCTCCTTGGGTAGCTTTCTTT. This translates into CATSREGPPWVAFF.

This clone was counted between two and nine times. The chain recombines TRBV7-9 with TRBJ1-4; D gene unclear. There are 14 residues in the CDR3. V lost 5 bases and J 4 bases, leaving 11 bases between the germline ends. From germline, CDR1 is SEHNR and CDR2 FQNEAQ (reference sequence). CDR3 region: CASSPRNFNEKLFF. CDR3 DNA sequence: TGTGCCAGCAGCCCGAGGAATTTTAATGAAAAACTGTTTTTT. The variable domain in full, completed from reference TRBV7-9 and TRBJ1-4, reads DTGVSQNPRHKITKRGQNVTFRCDPISEHNRLYWYRQTLGQGPEFLTYFQNEAQLEKSRLLSDRFSAERPKGSFSTLEIQRTEQGDSAMYLCASSPRNFNEKLFFGSGTQLSVL.

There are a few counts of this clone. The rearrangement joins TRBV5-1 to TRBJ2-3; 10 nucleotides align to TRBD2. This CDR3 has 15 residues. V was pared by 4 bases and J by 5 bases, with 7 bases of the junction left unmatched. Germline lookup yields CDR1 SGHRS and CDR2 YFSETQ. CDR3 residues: CASSQSGGAVDTQYF. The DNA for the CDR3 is TGCGCCAGCAGCCAAAGCGGGGGGGCCGTAGATACGCAGTATTTT.

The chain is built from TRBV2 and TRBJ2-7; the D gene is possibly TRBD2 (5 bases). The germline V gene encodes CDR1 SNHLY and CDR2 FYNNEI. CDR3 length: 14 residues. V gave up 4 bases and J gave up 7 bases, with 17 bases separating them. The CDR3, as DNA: TGTGCCAGCAGTGCAGGCCCGACGACGGGGGAGCAGTACTTC. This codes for CASSAGPTTGEQYF.

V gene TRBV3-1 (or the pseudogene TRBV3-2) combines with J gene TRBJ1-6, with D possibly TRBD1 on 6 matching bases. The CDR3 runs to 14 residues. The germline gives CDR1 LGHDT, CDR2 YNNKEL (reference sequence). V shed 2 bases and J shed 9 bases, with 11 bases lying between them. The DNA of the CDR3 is TGTGCCAGCAGCCAATCACAGGGAAGTTCACCCCTCCACTTT. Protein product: CASSQSQGSSPLHF.

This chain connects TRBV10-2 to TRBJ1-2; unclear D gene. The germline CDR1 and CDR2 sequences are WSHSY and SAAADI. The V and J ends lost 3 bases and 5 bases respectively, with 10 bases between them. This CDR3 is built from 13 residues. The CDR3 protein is CASSEYRSYGYTF. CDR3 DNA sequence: TGCGCCAGCAGTGAATACAGAAGTTATGGCTACACCTTC.

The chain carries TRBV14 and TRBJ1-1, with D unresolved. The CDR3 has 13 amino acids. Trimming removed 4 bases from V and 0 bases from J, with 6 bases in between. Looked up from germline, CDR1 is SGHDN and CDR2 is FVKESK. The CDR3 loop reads CASSLSMNTEAFF. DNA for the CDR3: TGTGCCAGCAGCCTCAGCATGAACACTGAAGCTTTCTTT.

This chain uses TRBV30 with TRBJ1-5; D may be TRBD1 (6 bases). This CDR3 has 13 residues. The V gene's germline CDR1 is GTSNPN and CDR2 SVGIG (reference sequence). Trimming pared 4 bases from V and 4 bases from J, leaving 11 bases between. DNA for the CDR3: TGTGCCTGGAATGAACAGGGAAATCAGCCCCAGCATTTT. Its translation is CAWNEQGNQPQHF. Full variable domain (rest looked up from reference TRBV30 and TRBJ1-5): SQTIHQWPATLVQPVGSPLSLECTVEGTSNPNLYWYRQAAGRGLQLLFYSVGIGQISSEVPQNLSASRPQDRQFILSSKKLLLSDSGFYLCAWNEQGNQPQHFGDGTRLSIL.

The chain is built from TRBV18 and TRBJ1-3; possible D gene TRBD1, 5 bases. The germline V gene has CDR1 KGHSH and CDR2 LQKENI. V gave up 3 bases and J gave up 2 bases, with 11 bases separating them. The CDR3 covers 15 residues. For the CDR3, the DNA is TGTGCCAGCTCACCTGATCCGGGACCTGGAAACACCATATATTTT. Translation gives CASSPDPGPGNTIYF.

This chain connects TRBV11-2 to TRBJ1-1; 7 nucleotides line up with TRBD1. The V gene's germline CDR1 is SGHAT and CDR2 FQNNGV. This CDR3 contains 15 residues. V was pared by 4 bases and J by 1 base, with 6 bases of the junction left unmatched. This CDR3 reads CASSSRDRPNTEAFF. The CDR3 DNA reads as TGTGCCAGCAGCTCACGGGACAGACCGAACACTGAAGCTTTCTTT.

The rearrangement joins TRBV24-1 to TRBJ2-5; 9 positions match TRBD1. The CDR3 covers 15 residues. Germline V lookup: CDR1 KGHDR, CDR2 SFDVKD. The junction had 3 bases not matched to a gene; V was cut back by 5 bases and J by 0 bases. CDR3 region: CATSGRDRDQETQYF. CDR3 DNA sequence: TGTGCCACCAGTGGACGGGACAGGGACCAAGAGACCCAGTACTTC.